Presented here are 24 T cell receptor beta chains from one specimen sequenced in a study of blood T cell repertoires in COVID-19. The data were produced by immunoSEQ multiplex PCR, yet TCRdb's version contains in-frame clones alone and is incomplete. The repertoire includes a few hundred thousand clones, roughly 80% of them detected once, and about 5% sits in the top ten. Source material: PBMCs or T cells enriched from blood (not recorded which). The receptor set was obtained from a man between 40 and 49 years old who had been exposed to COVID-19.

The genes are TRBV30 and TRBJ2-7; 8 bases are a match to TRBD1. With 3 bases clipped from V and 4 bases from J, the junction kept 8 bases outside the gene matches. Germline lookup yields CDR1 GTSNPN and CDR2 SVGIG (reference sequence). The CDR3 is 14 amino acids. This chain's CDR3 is CAWSAKTGEYEQYF. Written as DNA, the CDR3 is TGTGCCTGGAGCGCGAAGACAGGGGAGTACGAGCAGTACTTC.

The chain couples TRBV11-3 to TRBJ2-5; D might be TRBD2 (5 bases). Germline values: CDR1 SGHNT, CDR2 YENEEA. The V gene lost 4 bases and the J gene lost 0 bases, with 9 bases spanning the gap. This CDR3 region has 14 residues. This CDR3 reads CASSSREYQETQYF. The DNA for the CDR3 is TGTGCCAGCAGCTCCCGGGAATACCAAGAGACCCAGTACTTC.

The DNA for the CDR3 is TGCAGTGCCTCAGATAACTATGGCTACACCTTC. Its translation: CSASDNYGYTF. The chain joins TRBV20-1 to TRBJ1-2; D unresolved. V lost 6 bases, J lost 1 base, and 6 bases lay in between. The CDR3 has 11 amino acids. Germline CDR1 and CDR2: DFQATT and SNEGSKA (reference sequence).

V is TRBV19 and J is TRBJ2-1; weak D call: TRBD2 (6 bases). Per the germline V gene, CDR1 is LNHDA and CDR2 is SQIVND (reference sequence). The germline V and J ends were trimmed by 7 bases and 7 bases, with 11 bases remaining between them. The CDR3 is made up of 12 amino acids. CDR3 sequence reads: CASTTSWNEQFF. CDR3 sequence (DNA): TGTGCCAGTACGACTAGTTGGAATGAGCAGTTCTTC.

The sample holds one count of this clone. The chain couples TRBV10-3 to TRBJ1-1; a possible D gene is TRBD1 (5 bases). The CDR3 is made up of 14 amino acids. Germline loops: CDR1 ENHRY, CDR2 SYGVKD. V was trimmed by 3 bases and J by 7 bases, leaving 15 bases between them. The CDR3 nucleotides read TGTGCCATCAGTGATTGGGAGGGGAGACTTGAAGCTTTCTTT. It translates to CAISDWEGRLEAFF.

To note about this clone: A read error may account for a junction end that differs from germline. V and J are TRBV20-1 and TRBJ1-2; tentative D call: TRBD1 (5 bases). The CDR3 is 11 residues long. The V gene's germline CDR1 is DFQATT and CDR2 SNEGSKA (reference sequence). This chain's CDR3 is CSARGDDSPLF. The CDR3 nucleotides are TGCAGTGCTAGAGGGGATGACAGCCCCCTCTTC.

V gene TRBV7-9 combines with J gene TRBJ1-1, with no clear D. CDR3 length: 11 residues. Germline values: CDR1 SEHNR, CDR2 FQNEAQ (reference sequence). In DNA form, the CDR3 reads TGTCTTACGGGTCGTGACACTGAAGCTTTCTTT. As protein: CLTGRDTEAFF.

In DNA, the CDR3 is TGTGCCTGGAGTGGGACTAGCGGGAAGGAGACCCAGTACTTC. Translated: CAWSGTSGKETQYF. The chain links TRBV30 to TRBJ2-5; 12 bases line up with TRBD2. CDR1 is GTSNPN, CDR2 SVGIG, per germline (reference sequence). With 1 base clipped from V and 5 bases from J, the junction kept 2 bases outside the gene matches. The CDR3 totals 14 residues.

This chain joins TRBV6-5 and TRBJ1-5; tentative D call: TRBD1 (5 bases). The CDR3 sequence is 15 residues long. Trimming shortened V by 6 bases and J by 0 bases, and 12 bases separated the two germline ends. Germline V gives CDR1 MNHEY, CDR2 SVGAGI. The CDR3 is CASSYARDSNQPQHF. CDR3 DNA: TGTGCCAGCAGCTACGCCAGGGATAGCAATCAGCCCCAGCATTTT.

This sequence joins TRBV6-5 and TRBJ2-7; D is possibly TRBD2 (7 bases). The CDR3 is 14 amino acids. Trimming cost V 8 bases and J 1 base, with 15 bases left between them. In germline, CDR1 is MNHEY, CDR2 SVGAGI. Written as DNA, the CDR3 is TGTGCCAGCGGGGGGGGCGCCACTTCCTACGAGCAGTACTTC. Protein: CASGGGATSYEQYF.

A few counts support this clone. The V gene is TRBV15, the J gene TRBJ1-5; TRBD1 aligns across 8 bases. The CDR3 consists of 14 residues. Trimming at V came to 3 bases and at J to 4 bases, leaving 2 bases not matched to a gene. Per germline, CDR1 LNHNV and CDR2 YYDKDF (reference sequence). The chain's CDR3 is CATSSRQGNQPQHF. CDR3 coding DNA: TGTGCCACCAGCAGCAGACAGGGGAATCAGCCCCAGCATTTT.

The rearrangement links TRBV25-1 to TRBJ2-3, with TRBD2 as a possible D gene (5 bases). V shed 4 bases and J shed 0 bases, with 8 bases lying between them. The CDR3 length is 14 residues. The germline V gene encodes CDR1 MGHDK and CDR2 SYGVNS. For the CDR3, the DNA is TGTGCCAGCAGTGTAGGACTGAGCACAGATACGCAGTATTTT. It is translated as CASSVGLSTDTQYF.

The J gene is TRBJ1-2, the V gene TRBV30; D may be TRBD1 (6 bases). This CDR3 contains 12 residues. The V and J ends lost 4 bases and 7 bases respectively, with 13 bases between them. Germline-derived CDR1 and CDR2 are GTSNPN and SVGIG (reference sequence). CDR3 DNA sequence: TGTGCCTGGACTTTTACAGGGACTGGCTACACCTTC. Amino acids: CAWTFTGTGYTF.

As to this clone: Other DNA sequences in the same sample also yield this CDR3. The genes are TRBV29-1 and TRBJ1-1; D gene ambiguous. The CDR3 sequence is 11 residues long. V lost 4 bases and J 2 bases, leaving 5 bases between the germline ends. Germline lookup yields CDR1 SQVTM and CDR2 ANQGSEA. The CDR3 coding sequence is TGCAGCGTTGTCCTCAACACTGAAGCTTTCTTT. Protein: CSVVLNTEAFF.

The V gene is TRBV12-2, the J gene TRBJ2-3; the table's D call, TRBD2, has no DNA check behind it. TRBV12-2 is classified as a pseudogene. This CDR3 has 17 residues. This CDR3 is CASRSQRGNKKADTQYF. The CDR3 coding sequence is TGTGCAAGTCGCTCCCAAAGAGGGAACAAAAAGGCAGATACGCAGTATTTT.

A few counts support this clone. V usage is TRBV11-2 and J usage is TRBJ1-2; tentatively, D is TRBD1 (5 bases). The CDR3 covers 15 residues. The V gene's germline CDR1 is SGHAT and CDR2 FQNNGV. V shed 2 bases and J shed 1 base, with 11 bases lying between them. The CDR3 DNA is TGTGCCAGCAGCTTACGCAGGAGGGGTAACTATGGCTACACCTTC. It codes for CASSLRRRGNYGYTF. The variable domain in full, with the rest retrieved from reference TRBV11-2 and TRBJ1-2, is EAGVAQSPRYKIIEKRQSVAFWCNPISGHATLYWYQQILGQGPKLLIQFQNNGVVDDSQLPKDRFSAERLKGVDSTLKIQPAKLEDSAVYLCASSLRRRGNYGYTFGSGTRLTVV.

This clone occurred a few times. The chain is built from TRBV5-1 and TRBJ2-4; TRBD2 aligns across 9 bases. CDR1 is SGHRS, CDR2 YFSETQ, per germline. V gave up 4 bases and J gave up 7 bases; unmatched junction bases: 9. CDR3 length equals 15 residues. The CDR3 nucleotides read TGCGCCAGCAGCCCCGACGAGCGGGAGGAGAACATTCAGTACTTC. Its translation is CASSPDEREENIQYF.

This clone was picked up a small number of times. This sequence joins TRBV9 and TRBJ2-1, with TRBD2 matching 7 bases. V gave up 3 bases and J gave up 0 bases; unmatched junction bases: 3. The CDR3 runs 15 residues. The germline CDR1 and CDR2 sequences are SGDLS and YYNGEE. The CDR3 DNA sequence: TGTGCCAGCAGCGAGCGGGAAAGCTCCTACAATGAGCAGTTCTTC. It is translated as CASSERESSYNEQFF.

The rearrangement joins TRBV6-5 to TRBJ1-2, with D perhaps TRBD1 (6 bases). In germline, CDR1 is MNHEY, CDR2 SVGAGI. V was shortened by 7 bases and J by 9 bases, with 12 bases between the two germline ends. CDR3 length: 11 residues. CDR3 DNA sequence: TGTGCCAGCACCATGGACAGACGCTACACCTTC. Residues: CASTMDRRYTF.

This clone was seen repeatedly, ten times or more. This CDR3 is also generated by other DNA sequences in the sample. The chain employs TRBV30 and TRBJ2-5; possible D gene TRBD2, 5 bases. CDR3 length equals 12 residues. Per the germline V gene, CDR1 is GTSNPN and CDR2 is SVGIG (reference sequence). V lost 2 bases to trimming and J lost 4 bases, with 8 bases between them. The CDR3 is CAWSRGGETQYF. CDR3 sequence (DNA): TGTGCCTGGAGTAGAGGAGGAGAGACCCAGTACTTC.

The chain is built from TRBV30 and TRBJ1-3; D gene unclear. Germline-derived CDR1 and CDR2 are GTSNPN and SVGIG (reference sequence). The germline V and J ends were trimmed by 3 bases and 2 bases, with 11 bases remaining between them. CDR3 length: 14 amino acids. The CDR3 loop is CAWRQTATGNTIYF. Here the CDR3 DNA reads TGTGCCTGGAGACAAACAGCTACTGGAAACACCATATATTTT.

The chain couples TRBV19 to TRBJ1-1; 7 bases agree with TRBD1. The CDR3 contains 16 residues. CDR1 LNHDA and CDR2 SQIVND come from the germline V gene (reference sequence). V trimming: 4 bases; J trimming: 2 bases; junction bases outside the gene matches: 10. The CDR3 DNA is TGTGCCAGTAGTACATCCGGGACAGCTATAAACACTGAAGCTTTCTTT. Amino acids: CASSTSGTAINTEAFF.

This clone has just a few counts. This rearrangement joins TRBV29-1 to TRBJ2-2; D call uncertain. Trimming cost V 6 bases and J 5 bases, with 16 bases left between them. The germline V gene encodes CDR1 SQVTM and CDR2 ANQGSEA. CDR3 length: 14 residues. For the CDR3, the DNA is TGCAGCGTCCTTGACCAGCGATTTACCGGGGAGCTGTTTTTT. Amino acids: CSVLDQRFTGELFF.

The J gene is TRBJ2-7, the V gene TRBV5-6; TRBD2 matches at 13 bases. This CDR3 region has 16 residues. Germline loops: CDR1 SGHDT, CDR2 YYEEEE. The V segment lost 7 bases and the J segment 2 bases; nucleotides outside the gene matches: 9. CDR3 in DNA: TGTGCCAGCCGTACTAGCGGGAGGGCCATTCCCTACGAGCAGTACTTC. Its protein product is CASRTSGRAIPYEQYF.